This T cell receptor (beta chain) was observed in a study of radiotherapy plus CTLA-4 blockade in lung cancer. Study-level information: Objective response rate was around 19%; disease control rate, about 28%. Study-wide results and caveats: Among blood TCR repertoires after radiotherapy plus ipilimumab, tumor-derived clones expanded. Early blood T cell clone changes and increased post-radiation serum interferon-beta were reportedly the strongest response predictors.

Data came from immunoSEQ multiplex PCR; TCRdb stores just in-frame clones and leaves some out. Of tens of thousands of clones listed, approximately 76% are singletons. A remark on this clone: The antigen is undetermined.

Chemo-refractory metastatic non-small-cell lung cancer patients received focal radiation with ipilimumab CTLA-4 blockade. J lost 2 bases, V lost 0 bases, and 5 bases had no gene match. This CDR3 has 18 amino acids. Germline CDR1 KGHSH, CDR2 LQKENI. The sequenced sample was peripheral blood, obtained from a patient treated with radiotherapy plus ipilimumab. The TCR comes from a human donor with non-small cell lung cancer whose response to radiotherapy plus ipilimumab could not be evaluated. Some clones in this sample may be carry-over from other donors' samples. The rearrangement links TRBV18 to TRBJ1-5, with 12 nucleotides matching TRBD1. Here the CDR3 DNA reads TGTGCCAGCTCACCACCGGGACAGGGGGCGTTGGGCAATCAGCCCCAGCATTTT. It specifies CASSPPGQGALGNQPQHF.